The 14 T cell receptor beta chains listed next were all sequenced from one sample in a study of T cell repertoires in cytomegalovirus infection. TCRdb used MiXCR to reprocess the reads, holding one entry per CDR3 protein. This table has around 450,000 distinct CDR3 sequences, 30% to 40% appearing once. The sample comprised PBMCs. These receptors were taken from a human donor in good health (CMV status not recorded). Some clones in this sample may be carry-over from other donors' samples.

On this clonotype itself: This may arise from a read error, as a much more abundant clone is one base away. This sequence joins TRBV6-6 and TRBJ1-3; D is unresolved. Germline-derived CDR1 and CDR2 are MNHNY and SVGAGI (reference sequence). The CDR3 is made up of 14 amino acids. V was cut by 7 bases and J by 5 bases, with 15 bases left in between. CDR3 region: CASKGWISRNTIYF. CDR3 DNA sequence: TGTGCCAGCAAGGGCTGGATCAGCAGAAACACCATATATTTT.

This clonotype was seen ten or more times. The rearrangement uses TRBV7-2 and TRBJ2-7; 8 positions match TRBD2. J gave up 8 bases and V 7 bases, and 16 bases lay outside the gene matches. The CDR3 contains 15 residues. Per germline, CDR1 SGHTA and CDR2 FQGNSA. The CDR3 nucleotides are TGTGCCAGCACCCTCTCAGCGGGGGCTCCGGGACAGCAGTACTTC. Translation gives CASTLSAGAPGQQYF. Supplemented by reference TRBV7-2 and TRBJ2-7, the full variable domain reads GAGVSQSPSNKVTEKGKDVELRCDPISGHTALYWYRQSLGQGLEFLIYFQGNSAPDKSGLPSDRFSAERTGGSVSTLTIQRTQQEDSAVYLCASTLSAGAPGQQYFGPGTRLTVT.

The chain joins TRBV12-3 or TRBV12-4 to TRBJ1-5; D uncertain. Trimming took off 7 bases at V and 0 bases at J, with 13 bases between the two ends. This CDR3 contains 15 residues. CDR3 residues: CASTSDGHSNQPQHF. The CDR3 coding sequence is TGTGCCAGCACCTCCGATGGCCATAGCAATCAGCCCCAGCATTTT.

In its sample, this clonotype was seen a few times. This chain joins TRBV19 and TRBJ2-3; either TRBD1 or TRBD2 may fit D (5 bases each). The CDR3 is made up of 14 amino acids. In germline, CDR1 is LNHDA, CDR2 SQIVND (reference sequence). Trimming pared 2 bases from V and 6 bases from J, leaving 12 bases between. CDR3 nucleotides: TGTGCCAGTAGTATATGGGGGAATTTGGATACGCAGTATTTT. The encoded protein is CASSIWGNLDTQYF.

Ten or more counts support this clonotype. This chain uses TRBV19 with TRBJ1-2, with TRBD1 identical over 7 bases. The CDR3 is 13 amino acids. Germline-derived CDR1 and CDR2 are LNHDA and SQIVND (reference sequence). Trimming took 8 bases from V and 5 from J; bases not matched to a gene: 8. The CDR3 bases are TGTGCCAGTCGCACGACAGGGATTTATGGCTACACCTTC. The encoded protein is CASRTTGIYGYTF.

The CDR3 region is CASGSFRTGPPYNEQFF. CDR3 sequence (DNA): TGTGCTAGTGGTTCTTTCCGGACAGGACCCCCTTACAATGAGCAGTTCTTC. The chain uses TRBV12-5 and TRBJ2-1; TRBD1 agrees at 7 bases. CDR3 length equals 17 residues. Per the germline V gene, CDR1 is LGHNT and CDR2 is FRNRAP. V was pared by 4 bases and J by 4 bases, with 13 bases of the junction left unmatched.

This clonotype was counted only a few times. The chain couples TRBV6-2 or TRBV6-3 to TRBJ2-3; D perhaps matches TRBD1 (6 bases). The CDR3 extends over 18 amino acids. Between the trimmed V and J ends, which lost 7 bases and 2 bases, there was a span of 25 bases. The V gene's germline CDR1 is MNHEY and CDR2 SVGEGT. In DNA form, the CDR3 reads TGTGCCAGCACCAAAAGCCAAAGGACAGACTTCCTCACAGATACGCAGTATTTT. The encoded protein is CASTKSQRTDFLTDTQYF.

V and J are TRBV10-3 and TRBJ2-7, with no clear D. The CDR3 is 10 amino acids. Trimming took 6 bases from V and 6 from J, leaving 6 bases between them. Germline loops: CDR1 ENHRY, CDR2 SYGVKD. The CDR3 protein is CAIREREQYF. The CDR3 DNA follows: TGTGCCATCAGAGAGCGCGAGCAGTACTTC.

There are a few counts of this clonotype. The V gene is TRBV19, the J gene TRBJ2-6, with 8 bases lining up with TRBD1. Per germline, CDR1 LNHDA and CDR2 SQIVND (reference sequence). The ends lost 8 bases at V and 0 bases at J; junction bases unmatched: 3. The CDR3 covers 15 residues. The CDR3 spells CASVDRASGANVLTF. CDR3 bases: TGTGCCAGTGTGGACAGGGCCTCTGGGGCCAACGTCCTGACTTTC.

The chain combines TRBV6-1 with TRBJ2-7; tentatively, D is TRBD1 or TRBD2 (6 bases each). The CDR3 has 14 amino acids. CDR1 MNHNS and CDR2 SASEGT come from the germline V gene. V dropped 3 bases and J dropped 5 bases, with 14 bases sitting between them. The DNA of the CDR3 is TGTGCCAGCAGTGATCGGGGGCGAAGGGACGAGCAGTACTTC. It translates to CASSDRGRRDEQYF.

This clonotype came up once. Sequence at one end of the junction differs from germline and may be a read error. This chain connects TRBV4-3 to TRBJ1-6; perhaps TRBD1 as D (5 bases). Germline V gives CDR1 LGHNA, CDR2 YSLEER. The CDR3 is 16 residues long. CDR3 region: CASSQDLVRVGSPLPF. The CDR3 DNA follows: TGCGCAAGCAGCCAAGATCTTGTCAGGGTCGGTTCACCCCTCCCCTTT.

This CDR3 is CACRGAHTEAFF. CDR3 sequence (DNA): TGTGCCTGTCGCGGAGCGCACACTGAAGCTTTCTTT. The chain couples TRBV6-2 or TRBV6-3 to TRBJ1-1; D remains ambiguous. The CDR3 consists of 12 residues. Germline V lookup: CDR1 MNHEY, CDR2 SVGEGT. The ends were cut back, 11 bases at V and 3 bases at J, with 13 bases in the middle.

Comment on this clonotype: With a much larger clone just one base away, this may be a read error. Likely a read error: the CDR3 ends without its conserved phenylalanine or tryptophan. The chain recombines TRBV12-3 or TRBV12-4 with TRBJ2-5; D is perhaps TRBD2 (5 bases). This CDR3 comprises 14 residues. V dropped 8 bases and J dropped 5 bases, with 18 bases sitting between them. CDR3 protein: CASGLANPMETQYL. For the CDR3, the DNA is TGTGCCAGCGGCTTAGCGAATCCAATGGAGACCCAGTACTTA.

In its sample, this clonotype was seen many times. CDR3 amino acids: CASSESPTSFNTDTQYF. For the CDR3, the DNA is TGTGCCAGCAGTGAGTCCCCGACTAGCTTTAACACAGATACGCAGTATTTT. V usage is TRBV6-1 and J usage is TRBJ2-3, with 7 bases that match TRBD2. CDR3 length: 17 amino acids. Germline CDR1 reads MNHNS; CDR2 reads SASEGT. V lost 3 bases and J lost 2; bases outside the gene matches: 11.